What follows are 14 T cell receptor beta chains derived from one specimen sequenced in a study of T cells expressing NK-cell markers. One entry per CDR3 protein, without DNA, is what TCRdb gives after re-calling the 5' RACE reads. The sample has 140,000 to 150,000 distinct CDR3 sequences. The sequencing sample was made of blood T cells: a sorted CD56 or NKG2C T cell subset, CD4+ or CD8+ T cells, or bulk PBMC T cells (not recorded which). Receptors originate from a man aged 18 to 30 in good health.

CDR3: CASSPGLSGELFF. The chain carries TRBV6-1 and TRBJ2-2; the TCRdb D gene call, TRBD1, has no DNA to confirm it. Per the germline V gene, CDR1 is MNHNS and CDR2 is SASEGT. The CDR3 is 13 amino acids.

The gene calls are TRBV29-1 and TRBJ2-1. This CDR3 has 16 residues. CDR1 is SQVTM, CDR2 ANQGSEA, per germline. This CDR3 is CSVEGAMVAEPNEQFF.

The chain joins TRBV30 to TRBJ2-5; the D call from TCRdb, TRBD2, cannot be confirmed without DNA. The CDR3 spans 17 residues. Germline lookup yields CDR1 GTSNPN and CDR2 SVGIG (reference sequence). CDR3 sequence reads: CAWSDPSGRAEGETQYF.

The chain employs TRBV6-5 and TRBJ2-1; the TCRdb call, TRBD2, lacks DNA for checking. Germline CDR1 MNHEY, CDR2 SVGAGI. This CDR3 comprises 17 residues. The CDR3 reads CASSYSNGGGAYNEQFF.

This chain uses TRBV9 with TRBJ1-1; the TCRdb call, TRBD1, lacks DNA for checking. The CDR3 length is 14 residues. Germline V CDR1 and CDR2: SGDLS, YYNGEE. The CDR3 loop reads CASSPVGGNTEAFF.

The chain has TRBV29-1 and TRBJ2-5; TCRdb gives TRBD2 as the D gene, but with no DNA this cannot be confirmed. Germline assignment: CDR1 SQVTM and CDR2 ANQGSEA. This CDR3 has 12 amino acids. The CDR3 loop is CSVSGGLETQYF.

CDR3 loop: CASSRGNPNNEQFF. The chain joins TRBV12-3 or TRBV12-4 to TRBJ2-1; TCRdb selects TRBD2, and the lack of DNA leaves this call unchecked. The CDR3 totals 14 residues.

The rearrangement links TRBV7-8 to TRBJ2-7; TCRdb calls TRBD1, which cannot be checked without DNA. This CDR3 spans 15 amino acids. The germline CDR1 and CDR2 sequences are SGHVS and FQNEAQ. This CDR3 is CASSLGRQGAYEQYF.

The chain has TRBV24-1 and TRBJ2-5. The CDR3 runs to 13 residues. Germline assignment: CDR1 KGHDR and CDR2 SFDVKD. CDR3: CATSDSYQETQYF.

This CDR3 reads CASGLNSYEQYF. The chain joins TRBV6-5 to TRBJ2-7; TCRdb's D call, TRBD2, is unchecked because there is no DNA. The CDR3 loop spans 12 amino acids. Germline V gene sequence: CDR1 MNHEY, CDR2 SVGAGI.

V usage is TRBV12-3 or TRBV12-4 and J usage is TRBJ1-1; TCRdb's D call of TRBD1 is untestable without DNA. The CDR3 contains 12 residues. CDR3 residues: CASTPGSTEAFF.

The chain joins TRBV6-5 to TRBJ2-7; with no DNA, the TCRdb D assignment of TRBD1 cannot be verified. The CDR3 length is 14 residues. Looked up from germline, CDR1 is MNHEY and CDR2 is SVGAGI. This CDR3 is CASSLGQGGYEQYF.

The gene calls are TRBV4-3 and TRBJ2-7; the TRBD2 assignment by TCRdb is unverifiable without DNA. Looked up from germline, CDR1 is LGHNA and CDR2 is YSLEER. The CDR3 runs 17 residues. The CDR3 here is CASSQDGGLAGAYEQYF.

The chain links TRBV9 to TRBJ2-3. The CDR3 is 15 amino acids. Looked up from germline, CDR1 is SGDLS and CDR2 is YYNGEE. The CDR3 reads CASSTTGTSTDTQYF.